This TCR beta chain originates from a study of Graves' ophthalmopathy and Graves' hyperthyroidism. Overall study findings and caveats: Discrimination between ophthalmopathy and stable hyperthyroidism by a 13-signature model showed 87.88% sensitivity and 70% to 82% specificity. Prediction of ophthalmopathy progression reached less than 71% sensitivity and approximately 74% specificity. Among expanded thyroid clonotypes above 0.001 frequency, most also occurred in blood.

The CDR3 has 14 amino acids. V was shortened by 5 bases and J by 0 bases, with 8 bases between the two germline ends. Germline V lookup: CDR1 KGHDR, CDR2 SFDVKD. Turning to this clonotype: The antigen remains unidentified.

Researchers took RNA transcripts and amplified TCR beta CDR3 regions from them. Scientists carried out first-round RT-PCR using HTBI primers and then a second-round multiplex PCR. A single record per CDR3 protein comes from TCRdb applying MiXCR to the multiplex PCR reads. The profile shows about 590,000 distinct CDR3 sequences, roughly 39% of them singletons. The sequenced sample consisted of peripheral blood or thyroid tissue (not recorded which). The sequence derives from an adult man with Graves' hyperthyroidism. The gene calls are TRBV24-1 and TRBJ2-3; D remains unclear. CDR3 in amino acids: CATSGWPSTDTQYF. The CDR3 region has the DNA TGTGCCACCAGTGGGTGGCCAAGCACAGATACGCAGTATTTT.